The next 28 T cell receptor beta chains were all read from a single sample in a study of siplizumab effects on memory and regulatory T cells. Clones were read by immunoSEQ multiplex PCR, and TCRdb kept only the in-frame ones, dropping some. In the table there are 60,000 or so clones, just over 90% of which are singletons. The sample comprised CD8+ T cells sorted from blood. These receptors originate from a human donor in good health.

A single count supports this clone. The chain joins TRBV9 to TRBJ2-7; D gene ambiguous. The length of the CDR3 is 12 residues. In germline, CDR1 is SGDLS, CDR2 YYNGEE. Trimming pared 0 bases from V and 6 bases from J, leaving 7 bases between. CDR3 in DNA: TGTGCCAGCAGCGTAGGTAGAGGCGAGCAGTACTTC. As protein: CASSVGRGEQYF.

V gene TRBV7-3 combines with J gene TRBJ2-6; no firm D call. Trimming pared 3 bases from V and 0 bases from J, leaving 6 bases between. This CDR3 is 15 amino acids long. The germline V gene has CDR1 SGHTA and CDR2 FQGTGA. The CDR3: CASSFEHSGANVLTF. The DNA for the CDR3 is TGTGCCAGCAGCTTCGAGCACTCTGGGGCCAACGTCCTGACTTTC. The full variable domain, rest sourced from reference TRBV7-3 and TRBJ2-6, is GAGVSQTPSNKVTEKGKYVELRCDPISGHTALYWYRQSLGQGPEFLIYFQGTGAADDSGLPNDRFFAVRPEGSVSTLKIQRTERGDSAVYLCASSFEHSGANVLTFGAGSRLTVL.

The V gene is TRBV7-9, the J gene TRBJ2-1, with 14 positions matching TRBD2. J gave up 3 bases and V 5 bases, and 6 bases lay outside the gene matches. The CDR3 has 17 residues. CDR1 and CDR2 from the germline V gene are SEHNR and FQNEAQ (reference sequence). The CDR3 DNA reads TGTGCCAGCAGCCGAACCGGGACTAGCGGGAGCTACAATGAGCAGTTCTTC. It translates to CASSRTGTSGSYNEQFF.

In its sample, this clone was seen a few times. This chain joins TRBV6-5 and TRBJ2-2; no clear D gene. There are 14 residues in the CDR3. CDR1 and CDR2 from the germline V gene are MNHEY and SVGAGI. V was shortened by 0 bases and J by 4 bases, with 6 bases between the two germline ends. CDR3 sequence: CASSYSAVTGELFF. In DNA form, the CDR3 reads TGTGCCAGCAGTTACTCGGCCGTCACCGGGGAGCTGTTTTTT.

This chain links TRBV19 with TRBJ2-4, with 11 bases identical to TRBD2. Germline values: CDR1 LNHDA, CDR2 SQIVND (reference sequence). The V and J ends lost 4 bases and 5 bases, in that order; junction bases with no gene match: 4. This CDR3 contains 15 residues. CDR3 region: CASSRLAGGENIQYF. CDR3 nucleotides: TGTGCCAGTAGTAGATTAGCGGGAGGGGAAAACATTCAGTACTTC.

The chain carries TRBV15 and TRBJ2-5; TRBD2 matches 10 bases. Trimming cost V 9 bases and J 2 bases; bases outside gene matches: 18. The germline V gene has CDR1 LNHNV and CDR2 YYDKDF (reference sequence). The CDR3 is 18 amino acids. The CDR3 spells CATWAEPGVAGGQETQYF. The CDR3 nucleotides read TGTGCCACTTGGGCCGAACCCGGGGTAGCGGGAGGACAAGAGACCCAGTACTTC.

The CDR3 sequence is CASSVDRDEKLFF. CDR3 in DNA: TGTGCCAGCAGCGTAGACAGGGATGAAAAACTGTTTTTT. The rearrangement uses TRBV9 and TRBJ1-4, with a weak D call TRBD1 (6 bases). The V end lost 0 bases, the J end lost 6 bases, and 6 bases lay between the germline ends. Germline lookup yields CDR1 SGDLS and CDR2 YYNGEE. This CDR3 is built from 13 residues.

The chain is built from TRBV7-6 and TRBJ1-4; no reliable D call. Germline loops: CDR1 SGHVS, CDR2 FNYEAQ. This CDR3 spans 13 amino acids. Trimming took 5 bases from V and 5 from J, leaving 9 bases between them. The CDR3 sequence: CASSPRVNEKLFF. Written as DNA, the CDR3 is TGTGCCAGCAGCCCCCGGGTGAATGAAAAACTGTTTTTT.

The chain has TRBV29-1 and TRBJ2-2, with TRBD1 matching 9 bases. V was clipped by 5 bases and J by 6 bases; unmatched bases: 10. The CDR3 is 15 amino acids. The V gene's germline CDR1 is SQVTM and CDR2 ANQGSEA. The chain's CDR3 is CSVLGQGNNAGELFF. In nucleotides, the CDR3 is TGCAGCGTTCTGGGACAGGGTAATAATGCCGGGGAGCTGTTTTTT.

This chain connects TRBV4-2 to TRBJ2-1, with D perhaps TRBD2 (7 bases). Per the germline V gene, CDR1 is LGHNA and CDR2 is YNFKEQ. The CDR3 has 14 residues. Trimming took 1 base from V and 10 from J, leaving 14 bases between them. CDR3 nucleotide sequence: TGTGCCAGCAGCCAAGTGGGACTAACAGGGGAGCAGTTCTTC. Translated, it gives CASSQVGLTGEQFF.

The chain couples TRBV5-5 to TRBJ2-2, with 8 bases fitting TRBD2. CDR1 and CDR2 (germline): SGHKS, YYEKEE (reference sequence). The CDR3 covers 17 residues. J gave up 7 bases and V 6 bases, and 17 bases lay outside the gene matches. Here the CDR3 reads CASTIRASGRPSGELFF. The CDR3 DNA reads TGTGCCAGCACAATACGGGCGAGCGGGAGACCAAGCGGGGAGCTGTTTTTT.

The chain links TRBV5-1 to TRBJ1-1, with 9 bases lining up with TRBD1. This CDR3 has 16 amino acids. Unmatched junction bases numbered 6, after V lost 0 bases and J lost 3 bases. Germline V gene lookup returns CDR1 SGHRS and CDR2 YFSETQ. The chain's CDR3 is CASSLALQGAYTEAFF. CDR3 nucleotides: TGCGCCAGCAGCTTGGCGTTACAGGGGGCGTACACTGAAGCTTTCTTT. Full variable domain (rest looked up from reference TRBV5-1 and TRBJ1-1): KAGVTQTPRYLIKTRGQQVTLSCSPISGHRSVSWYQQTPGQGLQFLFEYFSETQRNKGNFPGRFSGRQFSNSRSEMNVSTLELGDSALYLCASSLALQGAYTEAFFGQGTRLTVV.

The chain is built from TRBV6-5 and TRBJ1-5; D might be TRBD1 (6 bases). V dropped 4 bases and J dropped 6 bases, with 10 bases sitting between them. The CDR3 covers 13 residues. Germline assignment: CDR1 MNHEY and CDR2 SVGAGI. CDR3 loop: CASSSGVGQPQHF. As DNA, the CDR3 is TGTGCCAGCAGTTCAGGGGTGGGTCAGCCCCAGCATTTT.

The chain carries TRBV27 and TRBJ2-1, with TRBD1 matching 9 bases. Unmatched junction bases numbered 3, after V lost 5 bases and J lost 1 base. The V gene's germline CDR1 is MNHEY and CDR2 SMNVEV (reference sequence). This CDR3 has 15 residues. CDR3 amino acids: CASSIGTGSYNEQFF. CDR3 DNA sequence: TGTGCCAGCAGTATCGGGACAGGGTCCTACAATGAGCAGTTCTTC.

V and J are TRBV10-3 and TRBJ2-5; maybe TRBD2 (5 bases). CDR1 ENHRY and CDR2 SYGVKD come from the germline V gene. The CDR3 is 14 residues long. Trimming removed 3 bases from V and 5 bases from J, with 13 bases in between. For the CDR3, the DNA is TGTGCCATCAGTGATGTAGTAGCGTGGGAGACCCAGTACTTC. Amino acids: CAISDVVAWETQYF.

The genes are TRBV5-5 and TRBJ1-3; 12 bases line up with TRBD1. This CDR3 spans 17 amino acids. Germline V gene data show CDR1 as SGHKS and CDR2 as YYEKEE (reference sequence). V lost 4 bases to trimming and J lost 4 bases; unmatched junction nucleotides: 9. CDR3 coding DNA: TGTGCCAGCAGCCCGTGGGGACAGGGGGCCGAAGGAAACACCATATATTTT. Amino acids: CASSPWGQGAEGNTIYF.

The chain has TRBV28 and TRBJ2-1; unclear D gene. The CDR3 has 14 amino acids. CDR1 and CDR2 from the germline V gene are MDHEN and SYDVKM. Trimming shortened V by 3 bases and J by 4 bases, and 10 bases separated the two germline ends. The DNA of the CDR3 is TGTGCCAGCAGTTTGCCTAGTTCGTACAATGAGCAGTTCTTC. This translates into CASSLPSSYNEQFF.

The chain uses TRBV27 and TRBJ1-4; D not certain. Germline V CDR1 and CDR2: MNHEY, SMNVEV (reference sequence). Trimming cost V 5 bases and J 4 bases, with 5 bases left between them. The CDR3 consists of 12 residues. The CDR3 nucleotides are TGTGCCAGCAGTCCCCGTAATGAAAAACTGTTTTTT. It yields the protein CASSPRNEKLFF.

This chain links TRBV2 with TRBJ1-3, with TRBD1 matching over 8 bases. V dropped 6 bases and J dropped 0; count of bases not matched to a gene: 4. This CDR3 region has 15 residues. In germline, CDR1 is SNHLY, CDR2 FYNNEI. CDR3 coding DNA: TGTGCCAGCAGCCCTACAGGGGGCTCTGGAAACACCATATATTTT. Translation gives CASSPTGGSGNTIYF.

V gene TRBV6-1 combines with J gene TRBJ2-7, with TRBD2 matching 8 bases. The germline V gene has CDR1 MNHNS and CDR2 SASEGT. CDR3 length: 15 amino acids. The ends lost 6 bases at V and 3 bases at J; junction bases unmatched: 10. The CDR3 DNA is TGTGCCAGCAGCCCGGGACTAGTCTGGATCTACGAGCAGTACTTC. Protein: CASSPGLVWIYEQYF.

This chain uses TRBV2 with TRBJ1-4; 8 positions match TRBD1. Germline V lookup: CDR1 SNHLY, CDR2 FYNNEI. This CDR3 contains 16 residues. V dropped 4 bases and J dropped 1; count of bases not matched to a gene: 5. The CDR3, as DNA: TGTGCCAGCAGTGGAGGACAGGGCAAAACTAATGAAAAACTGTTTTTT. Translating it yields CASSGGQGKTNEKLFF.

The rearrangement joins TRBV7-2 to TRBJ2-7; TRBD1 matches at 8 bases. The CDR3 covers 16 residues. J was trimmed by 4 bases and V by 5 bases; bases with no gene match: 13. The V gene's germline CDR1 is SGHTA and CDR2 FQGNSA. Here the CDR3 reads CASSLEPGQAAYEQYF. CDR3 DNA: TGTGCCAGCAGCCTTGAACCGGGACAGGCCGCTTACGAGCAGTACTTC.

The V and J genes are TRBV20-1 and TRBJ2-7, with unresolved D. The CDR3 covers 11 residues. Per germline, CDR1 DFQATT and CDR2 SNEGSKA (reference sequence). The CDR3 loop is CSGRVGYEQYF. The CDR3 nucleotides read TGCAGCGGAAGGGTTGGCTACGAGCAGTACTTC.

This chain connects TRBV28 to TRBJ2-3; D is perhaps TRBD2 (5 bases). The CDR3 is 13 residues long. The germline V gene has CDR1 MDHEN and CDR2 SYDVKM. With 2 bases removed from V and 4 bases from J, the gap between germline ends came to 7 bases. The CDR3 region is CASSLRESDTQYF. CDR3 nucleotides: TGTGCCAGCAGTTTAAGGGAGTCAGATACGCAGTATTTT.

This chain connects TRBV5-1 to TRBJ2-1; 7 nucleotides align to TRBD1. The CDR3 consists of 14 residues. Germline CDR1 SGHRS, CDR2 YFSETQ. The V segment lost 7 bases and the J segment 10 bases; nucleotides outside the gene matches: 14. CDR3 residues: CASGPGQTTGEQFF. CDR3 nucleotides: TGCGCCAGCGGTCCGGGACAGACTACAGGAGAGCAGTTCTTC.

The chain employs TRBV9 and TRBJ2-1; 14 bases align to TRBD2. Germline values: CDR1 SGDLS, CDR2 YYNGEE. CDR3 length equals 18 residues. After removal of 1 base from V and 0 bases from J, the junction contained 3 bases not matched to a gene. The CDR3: CASSVSGTSGSSYNEQFF. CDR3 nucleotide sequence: TGTGCCAGCAGCGTATCCGGGACTAGCGGGAGCTCCTACAATGAGCAGTTCTTC.

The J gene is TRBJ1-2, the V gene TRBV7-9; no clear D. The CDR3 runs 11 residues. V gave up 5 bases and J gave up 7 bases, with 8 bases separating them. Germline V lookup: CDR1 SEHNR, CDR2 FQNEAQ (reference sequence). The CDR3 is CASSITPGYTF. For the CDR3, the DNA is TGTGCCAGCAGCATAACACCTGGCTACACCTTC.

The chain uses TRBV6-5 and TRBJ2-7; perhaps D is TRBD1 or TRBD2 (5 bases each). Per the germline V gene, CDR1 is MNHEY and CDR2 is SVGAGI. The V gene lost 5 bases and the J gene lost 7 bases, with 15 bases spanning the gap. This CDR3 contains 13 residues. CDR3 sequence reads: CASSPGTYWEQYF. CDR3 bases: TGTGCCAGCAGTCCAGGGACCTATTGGGAGCAGTACTTC.